The entry below describes one T cell receptor (beta chain). Its target is not known. From germline, CDR1 is MDHEN and CDR2 SYDVKM. The length of the CDR3 is 15 residues. J lost 5 bases, V lost 6 bases, and 12 bases had no gene match. This entry comes from a study of cytomegalovirus exposure and HLA in healthy donors. Study overall: Prior work identified 117 million unique TCR beta sequences in 150 million to 200 million T cells.

Notes on the study in general: Most of the TCR beta V segments (in an earlier analysis) were productive either about 90% or about 30% of the time. Diagnosis of cytomegalovirus status made by the classifier reportedly showed high specificity and sensitivity. When analyzed later, a missense DCLRE1C variant was found to be linked to TCR beta V- and J-gene trimming.

The PCR had 60 Vbeta and 13 Jbeta primers. The repertoire was sequenced with immunoSEQ multiplex PCR; TCRdb's copy has only in-frame clones and lacks some. The sample shows 130,000 or so clones, around 74% of them seen only once. The sequencing input was PBMCs. This receptor was taken from a man aged 40-50 years in good health and CMV-seropositive. The chain carries TRBV28 and TRBJ2-7, with 8 nucleotides matching TRBD1. CDR3 residues: CASSSIVDRGNEQYF. The CDR3 DNA is TGTGCCAGCAGCTCCATCGTTGACAGGGGTAACGAGCAGTACTTC.